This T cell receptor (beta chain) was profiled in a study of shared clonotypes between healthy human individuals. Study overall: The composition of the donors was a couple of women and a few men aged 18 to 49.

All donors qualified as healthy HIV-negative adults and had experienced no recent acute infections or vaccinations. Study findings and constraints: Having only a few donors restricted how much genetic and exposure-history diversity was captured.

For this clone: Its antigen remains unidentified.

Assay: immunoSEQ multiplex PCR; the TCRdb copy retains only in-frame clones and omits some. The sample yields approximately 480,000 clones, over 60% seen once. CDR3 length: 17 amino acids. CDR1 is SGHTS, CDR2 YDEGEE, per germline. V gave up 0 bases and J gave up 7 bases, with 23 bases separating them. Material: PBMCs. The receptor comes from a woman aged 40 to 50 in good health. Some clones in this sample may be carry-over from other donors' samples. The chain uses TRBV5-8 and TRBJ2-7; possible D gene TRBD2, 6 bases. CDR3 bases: TGTGCCAGCAGCTTGGGCCGGGAGCCCCGTTTTCACGAGGAGCAGTACTTC. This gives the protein CASSLGREPRFHEEQYF.